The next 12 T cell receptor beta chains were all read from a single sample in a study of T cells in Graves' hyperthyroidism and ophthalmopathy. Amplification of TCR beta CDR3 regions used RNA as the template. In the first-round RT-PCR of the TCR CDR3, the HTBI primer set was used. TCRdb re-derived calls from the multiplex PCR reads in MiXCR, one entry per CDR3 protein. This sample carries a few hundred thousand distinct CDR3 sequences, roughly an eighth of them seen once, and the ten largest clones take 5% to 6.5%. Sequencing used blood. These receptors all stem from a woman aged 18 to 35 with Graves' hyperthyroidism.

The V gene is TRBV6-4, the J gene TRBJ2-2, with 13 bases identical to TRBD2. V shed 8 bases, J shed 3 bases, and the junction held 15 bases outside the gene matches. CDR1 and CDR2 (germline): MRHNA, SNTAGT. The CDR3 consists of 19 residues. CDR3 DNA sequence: TGTGCCAGCTCACCACCGGGACTAGCGGGAAAATGGTACACCGGGGAGCTGTTTTTT. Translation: CASSPPGLAGKWYTGELFF.

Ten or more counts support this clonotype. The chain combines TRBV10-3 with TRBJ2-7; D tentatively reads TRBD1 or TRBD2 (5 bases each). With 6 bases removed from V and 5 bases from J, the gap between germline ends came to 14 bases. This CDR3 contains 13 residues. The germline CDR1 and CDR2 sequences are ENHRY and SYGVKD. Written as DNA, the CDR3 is TGTGCCATCAGCCTCAGGGAGACGGACGAGCAGTACTTC. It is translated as CAISLRETDEQYF.

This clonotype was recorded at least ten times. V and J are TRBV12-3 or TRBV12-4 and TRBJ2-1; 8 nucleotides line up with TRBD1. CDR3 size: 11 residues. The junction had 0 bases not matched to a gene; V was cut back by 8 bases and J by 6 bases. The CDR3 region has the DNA TGTGCCAGCGGACAGGGCAATGAGCAGTTCTTC. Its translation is CASGQGNEQFF.

The CDR3 nucleotides read TGTGCCAGCAGTGGATTGGGGGGTAGGGGTAATGAGCAGTTCTTC. Translating it yields CASSGLGGRGNEQFF. The V and J genes are TRBV2 and TRBJ2-1, with D possibly TRBD2 on 6 matching bases. Germline V gene sequence: CDR1 SNHLY, CDR2 FYNNEI. The CDR3 sequence is 15 residues long. Trimming stripped 4 bases from V and 7 bases from J, with 17 bases between. The full variable domain, its missing parts supplied by reference TRBV2 and TRBJ2-1, is EPEVTQTPSHQVTQMGQEVILRCVPISNHLYFYWYRQILGQKVEFLVSFYNNEISEKSEIFDDQFSVERPDGSNFTLKIRSTKLEDSAMYFCASSGLGGRGNEQFFGPGTRLTVL.

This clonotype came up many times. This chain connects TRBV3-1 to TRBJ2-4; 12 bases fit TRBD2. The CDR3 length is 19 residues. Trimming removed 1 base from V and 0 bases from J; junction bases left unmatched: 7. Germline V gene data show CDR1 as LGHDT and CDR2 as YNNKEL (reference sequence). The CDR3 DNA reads TGTGCCAGCAGCCAAGGAAGGCTAGCGGGAGGGCTAGCCAAAAACATTCAGTACTTC. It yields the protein CASSQGRLAGGLAKNIQYF.

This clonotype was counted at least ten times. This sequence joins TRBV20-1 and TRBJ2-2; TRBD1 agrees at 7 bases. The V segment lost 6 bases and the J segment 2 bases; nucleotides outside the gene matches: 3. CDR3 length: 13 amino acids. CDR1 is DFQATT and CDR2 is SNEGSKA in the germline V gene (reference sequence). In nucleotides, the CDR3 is TGCAGTGCCCGGGACAGCAACACCGGGGAGCTGTTTTTT. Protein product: CSARDSNTGELFF.

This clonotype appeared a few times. This chain's CDR3 is CASSKGLAGEEQFF. DNA of the CDR3: TGTGCCAGCAGCAAGGGACTAGCGGGAGAGGAGCAGTTCTTC. This chain links TRBV7-8 with TRBJ2-1; 14 bases are a match to TRBD2. The CDR3 has 14 residues. Trimming took 5 bases from V and 10 from J; bases not matched to a gene: 4. CDR1 SGHVS and CDR2 FQNEAQ come from the germline V gene.

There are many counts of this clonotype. As DNA, the CDR3 is TGTGCCAGCAGCCGAGGATACAGGGGCAACACTGAAGCTTTCTTT. Its protein is CASSRGYRGNTEAFF. V and J are TRBV11-3 and TRBJ1-1; 7 bases fit TRBD1. Trimming at V came to 5 bases and at J to 2 bases, leaving 8 bases not matched to a gene. Germline loops: CDR1 SGHNT, CDR2 YENEEA. The CDR3 has 15 residues.

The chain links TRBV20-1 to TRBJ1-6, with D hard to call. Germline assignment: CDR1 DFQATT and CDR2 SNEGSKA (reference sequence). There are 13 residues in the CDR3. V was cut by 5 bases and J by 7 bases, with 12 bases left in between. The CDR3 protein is CSAAVERNSPLHF. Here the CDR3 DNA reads TGCAGTGCTGCAGTCGAGCGAAATTCACCCCTCCACTTT.

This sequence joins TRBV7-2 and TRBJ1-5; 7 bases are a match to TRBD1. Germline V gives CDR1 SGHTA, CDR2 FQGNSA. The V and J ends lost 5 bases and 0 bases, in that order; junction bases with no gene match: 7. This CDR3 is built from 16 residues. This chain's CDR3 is CASSHRQGNSNQPQHF. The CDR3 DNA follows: TGTGCCAGCAGCCACCGACAGGGCAATAGCAATCAGCCCCAGCATTTT.

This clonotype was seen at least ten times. CDR3 amino acids: CASSPPTSTGPLQETQYF. The CDR3 region has the DNA TGTGCCAGCAGCCCCCCCACTTCGACAGGACCGCTCCAAGAGACCCAGTACTTC. The J gene is TRBJ2-5, the V gene TRBV7-9; the D gene is possibly TRBD1 (6 bases). The germline gives CDR1 SEHNR, CDR2 FQNEAQ (reference sequence). V lost 5 bases, J lost 1 base, and 23 bases lay in between. The CDR3 length is 18 residues.

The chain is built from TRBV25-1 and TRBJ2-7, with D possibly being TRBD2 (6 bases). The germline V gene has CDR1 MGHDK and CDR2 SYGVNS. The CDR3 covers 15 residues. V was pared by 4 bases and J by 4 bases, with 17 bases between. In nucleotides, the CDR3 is TGTGCCAGCAGTGGGCAGGGAGGTAGAGCGTACGAGCAGTACTTC. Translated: CASSGQGGRAYEQYF.